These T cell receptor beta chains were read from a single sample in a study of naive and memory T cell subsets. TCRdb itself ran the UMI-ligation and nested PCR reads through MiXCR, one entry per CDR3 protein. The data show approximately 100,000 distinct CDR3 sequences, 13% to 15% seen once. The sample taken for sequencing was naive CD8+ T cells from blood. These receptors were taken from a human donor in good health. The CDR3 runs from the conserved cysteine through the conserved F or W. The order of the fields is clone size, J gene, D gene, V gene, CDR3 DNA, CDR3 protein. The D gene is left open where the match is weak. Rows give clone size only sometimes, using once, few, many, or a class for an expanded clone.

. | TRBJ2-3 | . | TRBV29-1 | TGCAGCGTTGAAGTGGCGGATACTTTCTCACGCACAGATACGCAGTATTTT | CSVEVADTFSRTDTQYF
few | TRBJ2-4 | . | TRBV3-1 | TGTGCCAGCAGCCAAGACAGCTCGAAGGACATTCAGTACTTC | CASSQDSSKDIQYF
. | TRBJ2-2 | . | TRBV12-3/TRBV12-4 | TGTGCCAGCAGTACGGTCCGCGGGGAGCTGTTTTTT | CASSTVRGELFF
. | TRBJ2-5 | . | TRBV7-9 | TGTGCCAGCAGCCGCCCCCCGGCAGGGGGGCGAGAGACCCAGTACTTC | CASSRPPAGGRETQYF
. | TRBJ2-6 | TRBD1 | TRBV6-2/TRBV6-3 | TGTGCCAGCAGTTACCCGCCGGGACAGCAATCTGGGGCCAACGTCCTGACTTTC | CASSYPPGQQSGANVLTF
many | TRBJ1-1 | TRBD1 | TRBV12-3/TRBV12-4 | TGTGCCAGCAGTTGGACAGGGAACGGCGCGAAAGCTTTCTTT | CASSWTGNGAKAFF
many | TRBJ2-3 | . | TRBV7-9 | TGTGCCAGCAAGACGGGGGTGTCGGATACGCAGTATTTT | CASKTGVSDTQYF
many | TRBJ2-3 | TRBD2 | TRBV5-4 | TGTGCCAGCAGCTATAAGCACAATGGACTAGCGGGAGGGATCAATAAATTT | CASSYKHNGLAGGINKF
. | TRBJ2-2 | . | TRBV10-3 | TGTGCCATCAGAGGGGACACCGGGGAGCTGTTTTTT | CAIRGDTGELFF
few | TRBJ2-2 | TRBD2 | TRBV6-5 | TGTGCCAGCAGTTACCTGGCGGGGGTGGGCGGGGAGCTGTTTTTT | CASSYLAGVGGELFF
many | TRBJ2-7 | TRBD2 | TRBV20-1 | TGCAGTGCTGAGGCTAGCGGGTCGAGCTCCTACGAGCAGTACTTC | CSAEASGSSSYEQYF
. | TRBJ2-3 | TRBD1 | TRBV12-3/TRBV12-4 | TGTGCCAGTCGACAGGGGGCGACCATTACAACAGATACGCAGTATTTT | CASRQGATITTDTQYF